The entry below gives a single T cell receptor (beta chain) sequence along with its context. Per germline, CDR1 MGHDK and CDR2 SYGVNS. The CDR3 contains 14 residues. V lost 5 bases, J lost 6 bases, and 16 bases lay in between. The entry originates in a study of blood T cells in healthy people across ages. A second PCR, run for about 7 to 12 cycles, used a sample-barcoded 5' primer plus a J-beta primer mix. From the 5' RACE reads, TCRdb called clonotypes with MiXCR, one entry per CDR3 protein. The table has about 730,000 distinct CDR3 sequences, around 40% seen once. The sample was blood. This receptor was identified in a woman between 55 and 75 years old in good health. The V call is TRBV25-1, the J call TRBJ1-2, with D perhaps matching TRBD1 (5 bases). The CDR3 sequence: CASSWTTEHNGYTF. The CDR3 DNA reads TGTGCCAGCAGTTGGACAACAGAGCACAATGGCTACACCTTC.